This T cell receptor beta chain was obtained from a study of CD8+ T cells in alopecia areata. Findings and limits, study-wide: It was observed that many expanded lesional clones persisted in scalp and blood during tofacitinib. Compared with mice, patients displayed less clear TCR sharing, possibly for HLA-related reasons. Affected lesional scalp, above all in alopecia totalis/universalis, was more clonal than normal scalp. For baseline CD8+ expansion, any link to response stays uncertain with one nonresponder.

Of note for this clone: Its antigen is undetermined.

Reverse transcription of extracted RNA yielded cDNA, which provided the sequencing template. The protocol was immunoSEQ multiplex PCR, while the TCRdb copy is restricted to in-frame clones and leaves out a portion. The table records over 70,000 clones, approximately 64% of them present only once. Treatment indicated: oral pan-JAK inhibitor, 5-10 mg twice daily. The receptor was isolated from a human donor with alopecia areata. Sequenced material: CD8+ T cells sorted from blood, taken at week 24, from a patient treated with tofacitinib.

CDR3 in amino acids: CASSYSQGAYEQYF. CDR3 nucleotides: TGTGCCAGCAGTTACTCTCAGGGGGCCTACGAGCAGTACTTC. This chain links TRBV6-5 with TRBJ2-7; 7 bases map to TRBD1. V was pared by 0 bases and J by 2 bases, with 1 base of the junction left unmatched. The length of the CDR3 is 14 residues. Germline CDR1 and CDR2: MNHEY and SVGAGI.